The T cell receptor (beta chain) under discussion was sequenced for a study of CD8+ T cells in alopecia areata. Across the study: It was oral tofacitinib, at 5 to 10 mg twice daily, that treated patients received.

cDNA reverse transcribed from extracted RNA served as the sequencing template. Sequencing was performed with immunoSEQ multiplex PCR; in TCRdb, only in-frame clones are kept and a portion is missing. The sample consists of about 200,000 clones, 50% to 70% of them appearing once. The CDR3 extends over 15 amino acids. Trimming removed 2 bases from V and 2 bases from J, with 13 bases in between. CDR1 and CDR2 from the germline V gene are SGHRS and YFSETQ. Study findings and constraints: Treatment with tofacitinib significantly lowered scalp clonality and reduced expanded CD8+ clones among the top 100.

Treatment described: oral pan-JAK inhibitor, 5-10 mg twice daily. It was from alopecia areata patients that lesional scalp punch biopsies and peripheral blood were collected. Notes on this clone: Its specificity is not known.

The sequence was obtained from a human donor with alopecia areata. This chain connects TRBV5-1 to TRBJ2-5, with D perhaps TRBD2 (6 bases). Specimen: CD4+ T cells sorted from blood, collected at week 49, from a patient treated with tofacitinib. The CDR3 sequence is CASSFFSGVQETQYF. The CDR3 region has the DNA TGCGCCAGCAGCTTTTTTTCGGGGGTTCAAGAGACCCAGTACTTC. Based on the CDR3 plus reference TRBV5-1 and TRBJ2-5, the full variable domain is KAGVTQTPRYLIKTRGQQVTLSCSPISGHRSVSWYQQTPGQGLQFLFEYFSETQRNKGNFPGRFSGRQFSNSRSEMNVSTLELGDSALYLCASSFFSGVQETQYFGPGTRLLVL.